Sequencing of this T cell receptor (beta chain) was carried out in a study of OX40 agonist ivuxolimab in advanced cancers. Study summary: Three patients had partial responses: one hepatocellular carcinoma, two cutaneous melanoma. Regarding the study as a whole: There was clonal expansion of CD4+ and CD8+ blood T cells by week 6 at 0.1 to 3.0 mg/kg.

Sequencing used immunoSEQ multiplex PCR; TCRdb keeps in-frame clones, though not all of them. The sample records some 75,000 clones, around 87% being singletons. In regard to this clone: Its matching antigen is unknown.

From germline, CDR1 is WSHSY and CDR2 SAAADI. V was pared by 7 bases and J by 4 bases, with 13 bases between. This CDR3 is built from 14 residues. This rearrangement joins TRBV10-2 to TRBJ1-4, with a possible D match to TRBD1 (6 bases). Here the sequenced sample was CD4+ or CD8+ T cells sorted from blood, taken in a trial of the OX40 agonist ivuxolimab. The TCR originated in an adult with an advanced solid tumor such as melanoma, head and neck, liver or kidney cancer. Here the CDR3 DNA reads TGCGCCAGCAAGACAGGACAGATTAATGAAAAACTGTTTTTT. Its protein is CASKTGQINEKLFF.